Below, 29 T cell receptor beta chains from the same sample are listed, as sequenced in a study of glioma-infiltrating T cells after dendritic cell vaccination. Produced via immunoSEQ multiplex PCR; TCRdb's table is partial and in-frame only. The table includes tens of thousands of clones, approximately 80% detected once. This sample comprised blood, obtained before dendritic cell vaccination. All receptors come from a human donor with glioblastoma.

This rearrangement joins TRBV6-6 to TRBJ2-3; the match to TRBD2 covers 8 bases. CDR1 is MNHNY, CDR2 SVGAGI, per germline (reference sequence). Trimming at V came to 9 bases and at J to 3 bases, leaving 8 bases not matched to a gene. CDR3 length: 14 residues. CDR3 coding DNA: TGTGCCAGTTTGCGGGGGGCAGGGACAGATACGCAGTATTTT. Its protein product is CASLRGAGTDTQYF.

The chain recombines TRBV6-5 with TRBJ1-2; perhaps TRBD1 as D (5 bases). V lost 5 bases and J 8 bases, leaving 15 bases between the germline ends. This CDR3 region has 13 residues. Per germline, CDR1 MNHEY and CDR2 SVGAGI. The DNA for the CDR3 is TGTGCCAGCAGTGCGCAGGGAGGCAGGGGCTACACCTTC. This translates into CASSAQGGRGYTF.

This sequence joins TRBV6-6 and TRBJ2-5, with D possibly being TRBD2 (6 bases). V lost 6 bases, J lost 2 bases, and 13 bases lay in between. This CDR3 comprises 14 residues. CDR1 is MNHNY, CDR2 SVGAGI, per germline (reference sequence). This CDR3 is CASSLVSGQETQYF. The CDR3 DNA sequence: TGTGCCAGCAGCCTCGTTAGCGGACAAGAGACCCAGTACTTC.

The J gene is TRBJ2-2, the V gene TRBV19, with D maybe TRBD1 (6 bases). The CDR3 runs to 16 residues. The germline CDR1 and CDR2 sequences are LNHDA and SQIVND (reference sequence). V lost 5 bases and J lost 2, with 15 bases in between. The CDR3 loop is CASSAGTLPNTGELFF. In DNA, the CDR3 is TGTGCCAGTAGTGCCGGGACACTTCCTAACACCGGGGAGCTGTTTTTT.

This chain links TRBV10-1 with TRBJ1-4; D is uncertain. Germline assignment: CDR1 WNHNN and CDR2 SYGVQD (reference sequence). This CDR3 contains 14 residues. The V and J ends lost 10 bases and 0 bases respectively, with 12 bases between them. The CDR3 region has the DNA TGCGCCACCTCGACGGGAGCAACTAATGAAAAACTGTTTTTT. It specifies CATSTGATNEKLFF.

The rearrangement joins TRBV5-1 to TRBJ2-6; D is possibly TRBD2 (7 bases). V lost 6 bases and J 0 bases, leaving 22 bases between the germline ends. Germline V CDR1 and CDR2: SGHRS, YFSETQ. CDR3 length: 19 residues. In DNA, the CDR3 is TGCGCCAGCACGCCAGAGGGGGGGTTTGGGCACTCTGGGGCCAACGTCCTGACTTTC. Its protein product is CASTPEGGFGHSGANVLTF.

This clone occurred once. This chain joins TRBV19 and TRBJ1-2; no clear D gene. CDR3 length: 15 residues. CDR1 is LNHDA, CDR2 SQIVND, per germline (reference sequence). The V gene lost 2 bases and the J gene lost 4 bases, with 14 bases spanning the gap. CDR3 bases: TGTGCCAGTAGTATACGGCCCGGAGAGGGCTATGGCTACACCTTC. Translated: CASSIRPGEGYGYTF.

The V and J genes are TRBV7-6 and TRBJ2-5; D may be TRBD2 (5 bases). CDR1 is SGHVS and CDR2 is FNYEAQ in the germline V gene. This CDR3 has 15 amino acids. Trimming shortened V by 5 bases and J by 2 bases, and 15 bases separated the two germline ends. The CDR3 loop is CASSQTIGRQETQYF. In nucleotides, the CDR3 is TGTGCCAGCAGCCAAACCATTGGGAGACAAGAGACCCAGTACTTC.

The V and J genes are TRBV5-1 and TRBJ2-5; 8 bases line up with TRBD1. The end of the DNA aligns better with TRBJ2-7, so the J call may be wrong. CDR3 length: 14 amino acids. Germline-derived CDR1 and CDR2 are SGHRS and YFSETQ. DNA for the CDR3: TGCGCCAGCAGCTTGGCCTGGACAGGGTACGAGCAGTACTTC. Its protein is CASSLAWTGYEQYF.

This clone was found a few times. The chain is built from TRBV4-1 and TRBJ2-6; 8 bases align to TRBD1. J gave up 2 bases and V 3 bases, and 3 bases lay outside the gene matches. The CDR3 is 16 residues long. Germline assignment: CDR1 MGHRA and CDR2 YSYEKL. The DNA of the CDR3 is TGCGCCAGCAGCCACGACAGGGGAACTGGGGCCAACGTCCTGACTTTC. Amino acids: CASSHDRGTGANVLTF.

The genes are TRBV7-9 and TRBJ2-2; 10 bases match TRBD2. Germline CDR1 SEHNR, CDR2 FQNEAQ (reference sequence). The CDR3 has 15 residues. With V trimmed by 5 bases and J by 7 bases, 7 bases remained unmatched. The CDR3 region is CASSTLAGGGGELFF. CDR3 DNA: TGTGCCAGCAGCACCTTAGCGGGAGGAGGCGGGGAGCTGTTTTTT.

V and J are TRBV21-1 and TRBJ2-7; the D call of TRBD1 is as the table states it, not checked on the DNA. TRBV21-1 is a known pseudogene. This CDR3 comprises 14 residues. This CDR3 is CASSKSARGYEQYV. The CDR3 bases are TGTGCCAGCAGCAAATCGGCCAGGGGCTACGAGCAGTACGTC.

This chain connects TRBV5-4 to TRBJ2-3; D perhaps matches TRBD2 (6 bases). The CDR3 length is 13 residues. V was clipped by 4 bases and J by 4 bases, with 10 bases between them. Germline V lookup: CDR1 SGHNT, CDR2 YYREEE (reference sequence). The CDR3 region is CASSRDSSDTQYF. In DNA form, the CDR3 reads TGTGCCAGCAGCCGGGACTCCTCAGATACGCAGTATTTT.

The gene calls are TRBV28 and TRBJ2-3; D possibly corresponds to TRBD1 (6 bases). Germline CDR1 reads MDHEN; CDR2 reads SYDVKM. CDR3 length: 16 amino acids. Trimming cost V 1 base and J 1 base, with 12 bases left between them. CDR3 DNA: TGTGCCAGCAGTTTATTACAGGGCTGGGGCACAGATACGCAGTATTTT. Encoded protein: CASSLLQGWGTDTQYF. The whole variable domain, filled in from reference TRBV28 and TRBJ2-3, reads DVKVTQSSRYLVKRTGEKVFLECVQDMDHENMFWYRQDPGLGLRLIYFSYDVKMKEKGDIPEGYSVSREKKERFSLILESASTNQTSMYLCASSLLQGWGTDTQYFGPGTRLTVL.

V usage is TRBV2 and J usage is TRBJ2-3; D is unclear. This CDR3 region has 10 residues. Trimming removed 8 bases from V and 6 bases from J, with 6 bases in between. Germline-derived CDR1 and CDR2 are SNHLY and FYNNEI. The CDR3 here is CASGEDTQYF. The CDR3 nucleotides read TGTGCCAGCGGAGAGGATACGCAGTATTTT.

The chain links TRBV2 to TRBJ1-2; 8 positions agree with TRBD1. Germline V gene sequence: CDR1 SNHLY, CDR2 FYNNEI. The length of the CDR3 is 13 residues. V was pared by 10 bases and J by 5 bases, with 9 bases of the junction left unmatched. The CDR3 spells CANRGQGSYGYTF. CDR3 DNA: TGTGCCAACAGAGGACAGGGCTCTTATGGCTACACCTTC. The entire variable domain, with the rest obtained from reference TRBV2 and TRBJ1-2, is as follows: EPEVTQTPSHQVTQMGQEVILRCVPISNHLYFYWYRQILGQKVEFLVSFYNNEISEKSEIFDDQFSVERPDGSNFTLKIRSTKLEDSAMYFCANRGQGSYGYTFGSGTRLTVV.

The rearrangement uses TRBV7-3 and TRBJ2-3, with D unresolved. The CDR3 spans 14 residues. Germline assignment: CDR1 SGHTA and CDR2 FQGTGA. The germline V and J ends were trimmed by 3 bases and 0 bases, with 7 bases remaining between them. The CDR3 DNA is TGTGCCAGCAGCTTCCGTACAAGCACAGATACGCAGTATTTT. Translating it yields CASSFRTSTDTQYF.

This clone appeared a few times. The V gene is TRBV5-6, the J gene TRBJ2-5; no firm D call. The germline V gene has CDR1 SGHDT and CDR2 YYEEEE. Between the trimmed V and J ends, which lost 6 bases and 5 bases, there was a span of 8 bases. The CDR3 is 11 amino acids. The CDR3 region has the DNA TGTGCCAGCACCTTACGGGAGACCCAGTACTTC. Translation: CASTLRETQYF.

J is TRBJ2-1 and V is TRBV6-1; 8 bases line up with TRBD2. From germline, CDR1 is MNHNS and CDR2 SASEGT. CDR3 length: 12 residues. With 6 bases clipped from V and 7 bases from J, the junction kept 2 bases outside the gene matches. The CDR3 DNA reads TGTGCCAGCAGACCGGGGGGGAATGAGCAGTTCTTC. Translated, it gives CASRPGGNEQFF.

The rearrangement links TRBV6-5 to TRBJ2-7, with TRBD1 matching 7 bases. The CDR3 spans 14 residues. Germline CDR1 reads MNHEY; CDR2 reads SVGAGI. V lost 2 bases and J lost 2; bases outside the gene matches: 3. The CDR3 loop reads CASSYHDRAYEQYF. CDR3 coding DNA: TGTGCCAGCAGTTACCATGACAGGGCCTACGAGCAGTACTTC.

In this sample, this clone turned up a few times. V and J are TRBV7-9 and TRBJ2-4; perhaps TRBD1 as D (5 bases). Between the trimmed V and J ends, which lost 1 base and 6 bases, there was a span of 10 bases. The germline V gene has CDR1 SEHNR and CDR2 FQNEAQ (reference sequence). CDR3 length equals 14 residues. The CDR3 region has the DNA TGTGCCAGCAGCTTAGAGACAGCATCAAACATTCAGTACTTC. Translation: CASSLETASNIQYF.

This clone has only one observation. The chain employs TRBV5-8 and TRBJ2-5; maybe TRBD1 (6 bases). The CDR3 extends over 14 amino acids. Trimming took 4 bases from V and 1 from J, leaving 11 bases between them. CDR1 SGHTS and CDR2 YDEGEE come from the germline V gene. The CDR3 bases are TGTGCCAGCAGCCTCAGGGGCCTCCAAGAGACCCAGTACTTC. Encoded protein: CASSLRGLQETQYF.

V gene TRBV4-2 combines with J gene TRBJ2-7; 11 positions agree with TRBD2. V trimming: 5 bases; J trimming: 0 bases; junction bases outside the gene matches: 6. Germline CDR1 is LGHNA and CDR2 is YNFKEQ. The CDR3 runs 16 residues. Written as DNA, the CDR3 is TGTGCCAGCAGCATTCGACTAGCGGGGAGCTCCTACGAGCAGTACTTC. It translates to CASSIRLAGSSYEQYF.

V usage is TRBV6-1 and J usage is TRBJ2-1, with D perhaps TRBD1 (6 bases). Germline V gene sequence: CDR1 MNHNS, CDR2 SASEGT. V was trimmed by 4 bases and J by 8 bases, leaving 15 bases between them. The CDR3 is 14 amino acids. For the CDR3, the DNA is TGTGCCAGCAGTGTTCACAGGGCTGCGGATGAGCAGTTCTTC. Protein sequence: CASSVHRAADEQFF.

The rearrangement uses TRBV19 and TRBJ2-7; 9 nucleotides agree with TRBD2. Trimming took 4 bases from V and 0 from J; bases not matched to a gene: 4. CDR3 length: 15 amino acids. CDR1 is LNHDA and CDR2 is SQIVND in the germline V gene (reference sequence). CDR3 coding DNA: TGTGCCAGTAGTACGGCGGGGGGGGACTCCTACGAGCAGTACTTC. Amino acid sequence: CASSTAGGDSYEQYF.

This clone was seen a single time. The CDR3 loop is CASSSTGLYEQYV. DNA for the CDR3: TGTGCCAGCAGCTCGACAGGACTGTACGAGCAGTACGTC. This chain uses TRBV11-2 with TRBJ2-7; a weak D match, TRBD1 (6 bases). Germline loops: CDR1 SGHAT, CDR2 FQNNGV. The CDR3 runs to 13 residues. The V and J ends lost 4 bases and 4 bases respectively, with 11 bases between them.

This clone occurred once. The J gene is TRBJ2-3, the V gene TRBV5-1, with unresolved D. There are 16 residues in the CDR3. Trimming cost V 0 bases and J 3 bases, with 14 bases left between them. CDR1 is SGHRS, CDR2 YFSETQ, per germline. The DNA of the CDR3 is TGCGCCAGCAGCTTGGCCCCGCGGTCGGGTACAGATACGCAGTATTTT. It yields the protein CASSLAPRSGTDTQYF. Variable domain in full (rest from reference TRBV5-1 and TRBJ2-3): KAGVTQTPRYLIKTRGQQVTLSCSPISGHRSVSWYQQTPGQGLQFLFEYFSETQRNKGNFPGRFSGRQFSNSRSEMNVSTLELGDSALYLCASSLAPRSGTDTQYFGPGTRLTVL.

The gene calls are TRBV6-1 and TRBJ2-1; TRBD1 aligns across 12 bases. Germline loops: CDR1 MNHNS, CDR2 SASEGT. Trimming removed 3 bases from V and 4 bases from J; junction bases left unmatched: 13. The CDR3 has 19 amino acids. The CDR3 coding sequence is TGTGCCAGCAGTGAGTGGGGACAGGGGGCGTACCGTGGGTACAATGAGCAGTTCTTC. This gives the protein CASSEWGQGAYRGYNEQFF.

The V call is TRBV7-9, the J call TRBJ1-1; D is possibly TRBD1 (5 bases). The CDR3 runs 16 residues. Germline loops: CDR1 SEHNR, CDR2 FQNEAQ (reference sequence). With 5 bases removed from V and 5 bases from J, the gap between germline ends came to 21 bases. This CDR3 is CASSHLAGGTGTEAFF. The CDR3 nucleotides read TGTGCCAGCAGCCACCTGGCTGGTGGGACTGGTACTGAAGCTTTCTTT.